This TCR beta chain was recorded in a study of identical twins. The CDR3 runs to 12 residues. The V gene lost 5 bases and the J gene lost 11 bases, with 10 bases spanning the gap. MiXCR, run by TCRdb on the 5' RACE reads, gives a single entry per CDR3 protein. This table has about 460,000 distinct CDR3 sequences, 14% appearing once. This sample was shared with a second study, whose subject was yellow fever vaccine responses in identical twins.

This TCR derives from a woman aged 18-35 years in good health. The gene calls are TRBV12-3 or TRBV12-4 and TRBJ1-6, with D possibly being TRBD1 (5 bases). Sequenced input: CD4+ T cells sorted from blood. The CDR3 here is CASSMGQPPLHF. The CDR3, as DNA: TGTGCCAGCAGTATGGGGCAACCACCCCTCCACTTT.